The rows below give T cell receptor beta chains drawn from one sample of a study of beta chain features in type 1 diabetes. Profiling relied on immunoSEQ multiplex PCR, and the TCRdb table lists in-frame clones only, not all of them. Counted here are 600,000 to 700,000 clones, 9.5% to 15% occurring once; the ten biggest clones make up more than 0.09%. Sequencing input: naive CD4+ T cells from blood. The receptors originated from a man aged 30-40 years with type 1 diabetes. The conserved cysteine and the conserved F or W are not part of the CDR3 here.

v_call	j_call	cdr3_aa
TRBV7-3	TRBJ2-5	ASSLNGGSKTQY
TRBV7-9	TRBJ2-7	ASSPRQGPYEQY
TRBV29-1	TRBJ2-7	SVGPPGGVGEQY
TRBV4-3	TRBJ2-7	ASSHETGTIEQY
TRBV30	TRBJ1-3	AWSEGQSRGVSGNTIY
TRBV6-6	TRBJ2-1	ASTELSGLYNEQF
TRBV18	TRBJ2-7	ASSPSSGLSSYEQY
TRBV5-1	TRBJ2-2	ASSLMTTSNTGELF
TRBV6-5	TRBJ2-2	ASSYRGRTGELF
TRBV7-8	TRBJ1-5	ASSYQGDQPQH
TRBV18	TRBJ1-2	ASSARQGEDYGYT
TRBV7-2	TRBJ1-1	ASSSRLQGNTEAF
TRBV19	TRBJ2-7	ASSIPGDRNEQY